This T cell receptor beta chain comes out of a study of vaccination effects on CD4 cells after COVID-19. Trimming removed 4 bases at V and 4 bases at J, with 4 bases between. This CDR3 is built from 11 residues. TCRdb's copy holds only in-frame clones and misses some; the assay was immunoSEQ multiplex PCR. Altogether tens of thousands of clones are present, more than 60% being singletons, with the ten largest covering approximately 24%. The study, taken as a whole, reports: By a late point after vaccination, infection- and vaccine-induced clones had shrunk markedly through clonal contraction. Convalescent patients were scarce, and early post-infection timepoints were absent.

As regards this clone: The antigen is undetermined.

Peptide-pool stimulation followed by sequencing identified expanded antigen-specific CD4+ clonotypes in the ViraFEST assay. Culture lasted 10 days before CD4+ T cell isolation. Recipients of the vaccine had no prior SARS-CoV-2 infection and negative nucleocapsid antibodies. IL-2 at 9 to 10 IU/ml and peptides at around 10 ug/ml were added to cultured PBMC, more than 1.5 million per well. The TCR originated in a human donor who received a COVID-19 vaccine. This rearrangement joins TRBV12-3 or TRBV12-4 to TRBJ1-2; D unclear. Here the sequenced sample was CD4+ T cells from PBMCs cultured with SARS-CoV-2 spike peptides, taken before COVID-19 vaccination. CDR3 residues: CASSSPYGYTF. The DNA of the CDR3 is TGTGCCAGCAGTTCCCCCTATGGCTACACCTTC.